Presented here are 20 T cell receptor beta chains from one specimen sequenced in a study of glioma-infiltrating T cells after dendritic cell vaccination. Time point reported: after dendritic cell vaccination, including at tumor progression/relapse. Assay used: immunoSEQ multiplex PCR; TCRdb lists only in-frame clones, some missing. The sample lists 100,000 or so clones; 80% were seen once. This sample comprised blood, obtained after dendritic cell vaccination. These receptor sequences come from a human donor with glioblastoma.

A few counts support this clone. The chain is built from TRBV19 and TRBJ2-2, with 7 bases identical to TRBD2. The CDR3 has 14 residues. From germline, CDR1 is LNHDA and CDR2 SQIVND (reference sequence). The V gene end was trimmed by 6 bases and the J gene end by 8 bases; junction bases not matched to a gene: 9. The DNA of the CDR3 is TGTGCCAGTAGCTTGGACCTAGCGGCGGGGGAGCTGTTTTTT. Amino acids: CASSLDLAAGELFF. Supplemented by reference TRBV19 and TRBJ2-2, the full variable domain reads DGGITQSPKYLFRKEGQNVTLSCEQNLNHDAMYWYRQDPGQGLRLIYYSQIVNDFQKGDIAEGYSVSREKKESFPLTVTSAQKNPTAFYLCASSLDLAAGELFFGEGSRLTVL.

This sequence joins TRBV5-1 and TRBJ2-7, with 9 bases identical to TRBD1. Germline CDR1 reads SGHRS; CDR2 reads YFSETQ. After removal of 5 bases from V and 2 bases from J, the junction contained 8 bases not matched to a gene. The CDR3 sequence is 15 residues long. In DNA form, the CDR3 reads TGCGCCAGCAGACTCGGGACAGGGATTCCCTACGAGCAGTACTTC. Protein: CASRLGTGIPYEQYF.

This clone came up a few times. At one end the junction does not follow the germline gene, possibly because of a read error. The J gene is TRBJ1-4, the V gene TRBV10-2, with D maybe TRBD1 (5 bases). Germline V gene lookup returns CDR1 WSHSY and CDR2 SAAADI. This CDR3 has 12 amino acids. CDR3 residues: CASSELAGPISF. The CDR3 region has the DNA TGCGCCAGCAGTGAATTAGCGGGACCGATTAGTTTT.

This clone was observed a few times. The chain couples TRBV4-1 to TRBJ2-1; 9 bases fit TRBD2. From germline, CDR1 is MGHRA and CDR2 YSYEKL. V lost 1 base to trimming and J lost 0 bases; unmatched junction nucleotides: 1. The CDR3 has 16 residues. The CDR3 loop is CASSQARGGSYNEQFF. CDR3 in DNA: TGCGCCAGCAGCCAAGCGCGGGGGGGCTCCTACAATGAGCAGTTCTTC.

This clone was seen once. The CDR3: CASGGLAGVNEQYF. In DNA form, the CDR3 reads TGTGCCAGCGGAGGTCTAGCGGGAGTTAACGAGCAGTACTTC. The chain recombines TRBV25-1 with TRBJ2-7, with 10 bases that match TRBD2. Per the germline V gene, CDR1 is MGHDK and CDR2 is SYGVNS. V lost 8 bases to trimming and J lost 5 bases; unmatched junction nucleotides: 9. There are 14 residues in the CDR3.

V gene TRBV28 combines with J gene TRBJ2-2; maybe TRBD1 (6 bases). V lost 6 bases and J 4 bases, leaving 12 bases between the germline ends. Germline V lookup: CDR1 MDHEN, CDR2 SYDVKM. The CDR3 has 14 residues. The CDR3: CASRSGVATGELFF. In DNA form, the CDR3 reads TGTGCCAGCAGGTCAGGGGTCGCCACCGGGGAGCTGTTTTTT.

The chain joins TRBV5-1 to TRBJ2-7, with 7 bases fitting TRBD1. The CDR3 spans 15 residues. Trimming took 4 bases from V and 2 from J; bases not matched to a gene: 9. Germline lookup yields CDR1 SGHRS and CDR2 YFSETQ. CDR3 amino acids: CASSKGWQGAYEQYF. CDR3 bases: TGCGCCAGCAGCAAGGGATGGCAGGGGGCCTACGAGCAGTACTTC.

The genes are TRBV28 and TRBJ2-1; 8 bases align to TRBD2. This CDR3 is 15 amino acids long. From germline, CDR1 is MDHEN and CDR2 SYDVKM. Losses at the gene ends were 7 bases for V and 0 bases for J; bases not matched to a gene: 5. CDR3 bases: TGTGCCAGCACCACCAGCGGGGGCTCCTACAATGAGCAGTTCTTC. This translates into CASTTSGGSYNEQFF. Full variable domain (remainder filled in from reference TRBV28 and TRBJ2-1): DVKVTQSSRYLVKRTGEKVFLECVQDMDHENMFWYRQDPGLGLRLIYFSYDVKMKEKGDIPEGYSVSREKKERFSLILESASTNQTSMYLCASTTSGGSYNEQFFGPGTRLTVL.

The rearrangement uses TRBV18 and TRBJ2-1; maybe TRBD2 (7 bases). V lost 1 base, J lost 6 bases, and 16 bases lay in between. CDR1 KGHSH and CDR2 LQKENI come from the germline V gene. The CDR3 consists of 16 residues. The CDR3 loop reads CASSPLGGAGGNEQFF. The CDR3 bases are TGTGCCAGCTCACCACTTGGGGGGGCTGGGGGCAATGAGCAGTTCTTC.

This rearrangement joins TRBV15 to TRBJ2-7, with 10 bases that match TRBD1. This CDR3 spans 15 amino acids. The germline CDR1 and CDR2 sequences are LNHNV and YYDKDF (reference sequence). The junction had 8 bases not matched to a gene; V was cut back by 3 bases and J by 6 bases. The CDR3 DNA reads TGTGCCACCAGCAGGGAGGGACAGGGGCTCGGCGAGCAGTACTTC. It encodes CATSREGQGLGEQYF.

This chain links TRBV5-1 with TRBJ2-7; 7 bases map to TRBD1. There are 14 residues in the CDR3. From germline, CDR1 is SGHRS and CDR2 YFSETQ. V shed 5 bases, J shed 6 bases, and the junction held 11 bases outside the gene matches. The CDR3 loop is CASSFDRVEGEQYF. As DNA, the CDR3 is TGCGCCAGCAGTTTCGACAGGGTGGAAGGCGAGCAGTACTTC.

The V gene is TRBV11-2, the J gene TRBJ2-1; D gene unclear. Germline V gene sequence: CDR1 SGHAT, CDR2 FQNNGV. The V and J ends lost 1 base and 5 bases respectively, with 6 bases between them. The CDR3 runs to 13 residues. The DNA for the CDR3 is TGTGCCAGCAGCTTAGGGCGGAACAATGAGCAGTTCTTC. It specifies CASSLGRNNEQFF.

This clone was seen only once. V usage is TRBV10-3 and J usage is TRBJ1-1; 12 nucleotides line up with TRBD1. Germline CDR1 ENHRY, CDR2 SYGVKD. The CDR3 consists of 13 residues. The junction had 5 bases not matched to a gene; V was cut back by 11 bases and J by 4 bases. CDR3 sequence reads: CASGTGGFTEAFF. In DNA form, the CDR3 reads TGTGCCTCTGGGACAGGGGGCTTCACTGAAGCTTTCTTT.

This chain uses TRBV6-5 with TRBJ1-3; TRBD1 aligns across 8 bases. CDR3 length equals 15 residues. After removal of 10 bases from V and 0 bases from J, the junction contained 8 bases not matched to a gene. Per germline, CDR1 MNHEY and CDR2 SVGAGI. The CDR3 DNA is TGTGCCACACGAGACGGACAGGGCTCTGGAAACACCATATATTTT. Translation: CATRDGQGSGNTIYF.

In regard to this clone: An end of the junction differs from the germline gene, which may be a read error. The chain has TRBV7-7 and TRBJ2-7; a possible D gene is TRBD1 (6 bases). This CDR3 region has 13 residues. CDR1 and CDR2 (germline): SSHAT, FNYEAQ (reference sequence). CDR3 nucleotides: TGTGCTAGCAGTGAAGGACAGTCCGGCGAGCAGTACTTC. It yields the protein CASSEGQSGEQYF.

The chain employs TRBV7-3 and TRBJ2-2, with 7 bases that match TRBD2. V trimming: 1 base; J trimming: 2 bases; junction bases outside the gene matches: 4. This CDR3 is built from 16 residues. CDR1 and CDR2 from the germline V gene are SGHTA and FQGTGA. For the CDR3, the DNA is TGTGCCAGCAGCTTAAACGCGGGGGTTAACACCGGGGAGCTGTTTTTT. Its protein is CASSLNAGVNTGELFF.

The CDR3 sequence: CASSQERRLSGLVVNEQFF. In nucleotides, the CDR3 is TGTGCCAGCAGCCAAGAGAGGCGATTGTCGGGACTAGTCGTCAATGAGCAGTTCTTC. The chain recombines TRBV4-2 with TRBJ2-1; 8 bases match TRBD2. With 0 bases clipped from V and 6 bases from J, the junction kept 16 bases outside the gene matches. The CDR3 is 19 amino acids. Germline CDR1 and CDR2: LGHNA and YNFKEQ.

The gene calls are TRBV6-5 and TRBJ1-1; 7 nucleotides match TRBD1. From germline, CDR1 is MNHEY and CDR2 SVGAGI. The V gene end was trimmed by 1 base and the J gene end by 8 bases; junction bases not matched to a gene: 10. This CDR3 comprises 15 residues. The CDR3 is CASSYFTPGTAEAFF. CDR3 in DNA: TGTGCCAGCAGTTACTTCACCCCCGGGACAGCCGAAGCTTTCTTT.

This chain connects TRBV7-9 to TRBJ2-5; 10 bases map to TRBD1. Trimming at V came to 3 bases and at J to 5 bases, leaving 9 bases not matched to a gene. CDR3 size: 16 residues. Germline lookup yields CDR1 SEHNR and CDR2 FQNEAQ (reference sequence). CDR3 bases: TGTGCCAGCAGCTTCAGTCCGGGACAGGGGCGGGAGACCCAGTACTTC. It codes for CASSFSPGQGRETQYF.

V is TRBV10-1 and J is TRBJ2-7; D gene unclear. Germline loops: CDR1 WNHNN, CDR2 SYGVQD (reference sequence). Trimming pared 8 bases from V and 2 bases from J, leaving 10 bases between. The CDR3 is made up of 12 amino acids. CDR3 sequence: CASGPDAYEQYF. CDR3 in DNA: TGCGCCAGCGGCCCTGATGCCTACGAGCAGTACTTC.